Given below is one TCR beta chain in context. Per germline, CDR1 LNHNV and CDR2 YYDKDF (reference sequence). This CDR3 region has 17 residues. The V segment lost 3 bases and the J segment 5 bases; nucleotides outside the gene matches: 9. The data originate from a study of T-cell reconstitution after alpha-beta-depleted transplantation in children. Unique molecular identifiers featured in how the TCRbeta library was prepared. TCRdb processed the PCR reads anew with MiXCR; each CDR3 protein has one entry. The table has fewer than 550,000 distinct CDR3 sequences, roughly 11% seen once. Sample: PBMCs, mostly from graft donor cells, taken 180 days after TCRalphabeta/CD19-depleted stem cell transplant. The chain is built from TRBV15 and TRBJ2-1; 11 nucleotides align to TRBD1. The receptor was isolated from a female patient aged 2-10 years who had a stem cell transplant for aplastic anemia, so the T cells may come from the graft donor. The CDR3: CATSSPWTGGRNNEQFF. Written as DNA, the CDR3 is TGTGCCACCAGCAGCCCCTGGACAGGGGGCCGGAACAATGAGCAGTTCTTC.